The clone carrying this TCR beta chain has a count of ten or more. What it binds is not known. Its ends do not fully match the called genes, so a read error is possible. The CDR3 is 12 residues long. The germline V gene encodes CDR1 DFQATT and CDR2 SNEGSKA (reference sequence). This specimen comes from a study of T cells in Graves' hyperthyroidism and ophthalmopathy. General study points: The model made its ophthalmopathy prediction, and onset followed a median approximately 6.5 months later.

The TCR beta CDR3 regions underwent amplification using RNA transcripts as the source. With the HTBI primer set, the TCR CDR3 went through a first round of RT-PCR. TCRdb processed the multiplex PCR reads anew with MiXCR; each CDR3 protein has one entry. The table includes nearly 250,000 distinct CDR3 sequences, roughly a quarter detected once. The receptor was isolated from a woman aged 40-49 years with Graves' ophthalmopathy. V and J are TRBV20-1 and TRBJ1-1, with D possibly matching TRBD1 (5 bases). Material: blood. This CDR3 is CSAPSGLGRRAF. CDR3 nucleotide sequence: TGCAGTGCTCCCTCAGGGTTGGGAAGGCGTGCCTTT.